This TCR beta chain is from a study of blood T cell repertoires in COVID-19. In germline, CDR1 is MDHEN, CDR2 SYDVKM. The CDR3 is 15 amino acids. The V end lost 6 bases, the J end lost 0 bases, and 14 bases lay between the germline ends. Assay: immunoSEQ multiplex PCR; the TCRdb copy retains only in-frame clones and omits some. Altogether 210,000 or so clones are present, 85% to 90% being singletons, with the ten largest covering roughly 3.3%. The clonotype comes from a woman aged 45-59 years in a cohort exposed to, infected with or recovered from COVID-19 (not recorded which). Sequencing was carried out using PBMCs or T cells enriched from blood (not recorded which). The chain uses TRBV28 and TRBJ1-1; tentative D call: TRBD1 (6 bases). The DNA of the CDR3 is TGTGCCAGCAGATACCGTGACAGGCTGAACACTGAAGCTTTCTTT. Its protein is CASRYRDRLNTEAFF.